These 20 T cell receptor beta chains came from one sample sequenced in a study of post-analysis software for immune sequencing data. Study-wide results and limits: Relative to controls, patients had roughly five TRBV segments at higher frequency, with TRBV5-6, TRBV5-1 and TRBV20-1 among these.

Their recognized antigens are unknown. TCR beta cDNA libraries had unique molecular identifiers. TCRdb processed the PCR reads anew with MiXCR; each CDR3 protein has one entry. The sample shows over 300,000 distinct CDR3 sequences, 30% to 45% of them seen only once. The sample consisted of blood. Receptors originate from a girl between 5 and 17 years old with multiple sclerosis.

The rearrangement links TRBV18 to TRBJ2-7; 13 nucleotides align to TRBD2. CDR1 KGHSH and CDR2 LQKENI come from the germline V gene. V shed 4 bases, J shed 2 bases, and the junction held 5 bases outside the gene matches. The CDR3 is made up of 16 amino acids. Written as DNA, the CDR3 is TGTGCCAGCTCACGCGGGACTAGCGGGGCTCCCTACGAGCAGTACTTC. The encoded protein is CASSRGTSGAPYEQYF.

This clonotype was seen only a few times. The V and J genes are TRBV4-1 and TRBJ2-5; D ambiguous. Germline CDR1 and CDR2: MGHRA and YSYEKL. The CDR3 loop spans 15 amino acids. The ends were cut back, 0 bases at V and 2 bases at J, with 10 bases in the middle. This CDR3 is CASSQDMVTQETQYF. The CDR3 DNA follows: TGCGCCAGCAGCCAAGATATGGTAACGCAAGAGACCCAGTACTTC.

The CDR3 bases are TGTGCCAGTAGCAATTTGGCCTACGAGCAGTACTTC. Translating gives CASSNLAYEQYF. The rearrangement joins TRBV19 to TRBJ2-7; D is unresolved. This CDR3 is 12 amino acids long. Trimming left V 6 bases short and J 2 bases short, with 8 bases between. CDR1 LNHDA and CDR2 SQIVND come from the germline V gene (reference sequence).

The chain carries TRBV6-5 and TRBJ2-2; D call uncertain. The V gene's germline CDR1 is MNHEY and CDR2 SVGAGI. The germline V and J ends were trimmed by 3 bases and 4 bases, with 6 bases remaining between them. This CDR3 is 13 amino acids long. The CDR3 loop reads CASSYGPTGELFF. The CDR3 coding sequence is TGTGCCAGCAGTTATGGACCCACCGGGGAGCTGTTTTTT.

Many counts were recorded for this clonotype. The chain couples TRBV7-2 to TRBJ2-5, with no clear D. Trimming pared 6 bases from V and 4 bases from J, leaving 9 bases between. CDR3 length: 12 residues. CDR1 is SGHTA, CDR2 FQGNSA, per germline. The CDR3 coding sequence is TGTGCCAGCAGTCCCCCCCGAGAGACCCAGTACTTC. Protein: CASSPPRETQYF.

J is TRBJ2-7 and V is TRBV2; D uncertain. V lost 3 bases and J lost 0, with 12 bases in between. CDR1 and CDR2 from the germline V gene are SNHLY and FYNNEI. This CDR3 is built from 15 residues. The CDR3 sequence is CASSEKTGSSYEQYF. The CDR3 DNA reads as TGTGCCAGCAGTGAGAAAACCGGCAGCTCCTACGAGCAGTACTTC.

The chain has TRBV12-3 or TRBV12-4 and TRBJ2-2; D unresolved. The V and J ends lost 8 bases and 1 base respectively, with 8 bases between them. The CDR3 is 13 amino acids. The CDR3 sequence is CASRRRNTGELFF. CDR3 DNA sequence: TGTGCCAGCCGCAGGAGGAACACCGGGGAGCTGTTTTTT.

The table lists this clonotype with many counts. The chain couples TRBV7-9 to TRBJ2-5; a possible D gene is TRBD2 (6 bases). Germline CDR1 and CDR2: SEHNR and FQNEAQ (reference sequence). There are 13 residues in the CDR3. Trimming left V 4 bases short and J 2 bases short, with 8 bases between. The CDR3 bases are TGTGCCAGCAGCTGGGGGGTGCAAGAGACCCAGTACTTC. Its protein product is CASSWGVQETQYF.

This clonotype was counted many times. The chain combines TRBV6-1 with TRBJ2-1, with D possibly being TRBD1 or TRBD2 (6 bases each). Germline-derived CDR1 and CDR2 are MNHNS and SASEGT. V was cut by 0 bases and J by 0 bases, with 15 bases left in between. The CDR3 is made up of 18 amino acids. In DNA form, the CDR3 reads TGTGCCAGCAGTGAAGCGCCCGGGGGCCACTTCTCCTACAATGAGCAGTTCTTC. It codes for CASSEAPGGHFSYNEQFF.

The CDR3 DNA sequence: TGTGCCAGCAGTTACGGGGGGTTACTGAACACTGAAGCTTTCTTT. It codes for CASSYGGLLNTEAFF. The chain is built from TRBV6-5 and TRBJ1-1; weak D call: TRBD1 (5 bases). The germline gives CDR1 MNHEY, CDR2 SVGAGI. V was shortened by 2 bases and J by 0 bases, with 10 bases between the two germline ends. The CDR3 covers 15 residues.

The V gene is TRBV4-1, the J gene TRBJ2-3; D is unresolved. Trimming left V 1 base short and J 2 bases short, with 10 bases between. Germline CDR1 and CDR2: MGHRA and YSYEKL. This CDR3 spans 15 amino acids. CDR3 in DNA: TGCGCCAGCAGCCAAGTCCTGATAGTCACAGATACGCAGTATTTT. Translating it yields CASSQVLIVTDTQYF.

This clonotype was recorded many times. V usage is TRBV7-3 and J usage is TRBJ2-1; weak D call: TRBD1 (7 bases). This CDR3 is 16 amino acids long. Trimming removed 5 bases from V and 2 bases from J, with 16 bases in between. Germline CDR1 reads SGHTA; CDR2 reads FQGTGA. CDR3 sequence: CASSLQGGRPYNEQFF. CDR3 in DNA: TGTGCCAGCAGCCTCCAGGGGGGCAGGCCCTACAATGAGCAGTTCTTC.

The chain employs TRBV5-1 and TRBJ2-4, with 9 positions matching TRBD2. Germline V gene sequence: CDR1 SGHRS, CDR2 YFSETQ. Losses at the gene ends were 4 bases for V and 13 bases for J; bases not matched to a gene: 9. CDR3 length: 13 residues. The CDR3 spells CASSPTAGGEQYF. Written as DNA, the CDR3 is TGCGCCAGCAGCCCAACAGCGGGAGGAGAGCAGTACTTC. The full variable domain, its missing parts supplied by reference TRBV5-1 and TRBJ2-4, is KAGVTQTPRYLIKTRGQQVTLSCSPISGHRSVSWYQQTPGQGLQFLFEYFSETQRNKGNFPGRFSGRQFSNSRSEMNVSTLELGDSALYLCASSPTAGGEQYFGAGTRLSVL.

This chain uses TRBV7-8 with TRBJ2-6; TRBD2 might be the D (6 bases). The V gene's germline CDR1 is SGHVS and CDR2 FQNEAQ. V gave up 4 bases and J gave up 3 bases, with 13 bases separating them. CDR3 length equals 16 residues. In nucleotides, the CDR3 is TGTGCCAGCAGCTCACGGGAGAGTGGTGGGGCCAACGTCCTGACTTTC. It yields the protein CASSSRESGGANVLTF. Full variable domain (rest looked up from reference TRBV7-8 and TRBJ2-6): GAGVSQSPRYKVAKRGQDVALRCDPISGHVSLFWYQQALGQGPEFLTYFQNEAQLDKSGLPSDRFFAERPEGSVSTLKIQRTQQEDSAVYLCASSSRESGGANVLTFGAGSRLTVL.

The sample holds a few counts of this clonotype. V gene TRBV7-9 combines with J gene TRBJ2-7; 7 bases align to TRBD1. Germline CDR1 and CDR2: SEHNR and FQNEAQ (reference sequence). Trimming took 4 bases from V and 0 from J; bases not matched to a gene: 12. This CDR3 contains 17 residues. Here the CDR3 reads CASSSPKGTVSSYEQYF. Written as DNA, the CDR3 is TGTGCCAGCAGCTCGCCAAAGGGGACAGTGAGCTCCTACGAGCAGTACTTC.

The chain recombines TRBV19 with TRBJ2-5, with TRBD2 matching over 14 bases. V gave up 7 bases and J gave up 4 bases; unmatched junction bases: 8. Germline CDR1 reads LNHDA; CDR2 reads SQIVND (reference sequence). The CDR3 loop spans 16 amino acids. This CDR3 is CASTSSGLAGVETQYF. For the CDR3, the DNA is TGTGCCAGTACCTCATCGGGACTAGCGGGGGTAGAGACCCAGTACTTC.

The V and J genes are TRBV2 and TRBJ1-2; D unresolved. The germline CDR1 and CDR2 sequences are SNHLY and FYNNEI. V lost 4 bases and J 8 bases, leaving 14 bases between the germline ends. There are 13 residues in the CDR3. CDR3 sequence reads: CASSAWDSGGYTF. In DNA, the CDR3 is TGTGCCAGCAGTGCTTGGGATAGTGGCGGCTACACCTTC.

In this sample, this clonotype turned up a few times. This chain links TRBV5-1 with TRBJ2-1, with D unclear. Trimming shortened V by 4 bases and J by 0 bases, and 14 bases separated the two germline ends. CDR1 SGHRS and CDR2 YFSETQ come from the germline V gene. The CDR3 totals 16 residues. CDR3 amino acids: CASSPSGLSSYNEQFF. The CDR3 DNA reads TGCGCCAGCAGCCCCTCGGGTCTGAGCTCCTACAATGAGCAGTTCTTC.

This chain connects TRBV12-3 or TRBV12-4 to TRBJ1-2; 8 nucleotides align to TRBD1. V was pared by 2 bases and J by 4 bases, with 12 bases of the junction left unmatched. This CDR3 is built from 17 residues. The CDR3 nucleotides are TGTGCCAGCAGTTTACTCCCCTCTGACAGGGGCGGCTATGGCTACACCTTC. Its translation: CASSLLPSDRGGYGYTF.

The rearrangement joins TRBV7-2 to TRBJ1-4, with D maybe TRBD1 (6 bases). Trimming removed 5 bases at V and 7 bases at J, with 11 bases between. The CDR3 contains 13 residues. Germline V lookup: CDR1 SGHTA, CDR2 FQGNSA. This CDR3 reads CASSGGLTEKLFF. In nucleotides, the CDR3 is TGTGCCAGCAGCGGGGGGCTTACTGAAAAACTGTTTTTT. Using reference TRBV7-2 and TRBJ1-4 for the parts outside the CDR3, the full variable domain is GAGVSQSPSNKVTEKGKDVELRCDPISGHTALYWYRQSLGQGLEFLIYFQGNSAPDKSGLPSDRFSAERTGGSVSTLTIQRTQQEDSAVYLCASSGGLTEKLFFGSGTQLSVL.